The TCR beta chain under discussion was sequenced for a study of T-cell reconstitution after alpha-beta-depleted transplantation in children. Study results and limitations: Several hundred graft clones that had expanded were reportedly the source of alpha-beta T cells about two months after transplant.

Construction of the TCRbeta library involved unique molecular identifiers. TCRdb independently ran MiXCR on the PCR reads; one entry per CDR3 protein. This table has 250,000 or so distinct CDR3 sequences, roughly 8.2% appearing once. This clonotype was counted many times. Its antigen is not identified. The length of the CDR3 is 14 residues. Germline lookup yields CDR1 MRHNA and CDR2 SNTAGT. Trimming removed 3 bases from V and 8 bases from J; junction bases left unmatched: 4. The clonotype originates from a male patient under 18 who had a stem cell transplant for acute lymphoblastic leukemia, so the T cells may come from the graft donor. This rearrangement joins TRBV6-4 to TRBJ1-6; 7 positions agree with TRBD1. The specimen comprised PBMCs, mostly from graft donor cells, sampled 180 days after TCRalphabeta/CD19-depleted stem cell transplant. CDR3 in amino acids: CASSEWQGDSPLHF. The CDR3 DNA sequence: TGTGCCAGCAGTGAATGGCAGGGGGATTCACCCCTCCACTTT.